These 20 T cell receptor beta chains were sequenced from one sample in a study of follicular helper T cells after annual influenza vaccination. Time point specified: 2015-2016 season, 7 days after influenza vaccination. Produced via immunoSEQ multiplex PCR; TCRdb's table is partial and in-frame only. The data show roughly 6,600 clones, roughly 83% seen once. Here the sequenced sample was CXCR5+ CD38- circulating T follicular helper cells from blood, taken 7 days after influenza vaccination. Documented subset: circulating Tfh, non-naive CD4+CXCR5+PD-1+ (ICOS+CD38+ or ICOS-CD38-). These TCRs come from an adult who received the influenza vaccine.

The rearrangement joins TRBV5-1 to TRBJ2-1; D remains unclear. The CDR3 covers 15 residues. Germline lookup yields CDR1 SGHRS and CDR2 YFSETQ. With 0 bases removed from V and 5 bases from J, the gap between germline ends came to 12 bases. CDR3 DNA sequence: TGCGCCAGCAGCTTGGGGACGGGCTACCACAATGAGCAGTTCTTC. Translated, it gives CASSLGTGYHNEQFF.

V is TRBV6-5 and J is TRBJ1-1; 9 nucleotides align to TRBD1. This CDR3 is 14 amino acids long. Looked up from germline, CDR1 is MNHEY and CDR2 is SVGAGI. The J segment lost 11 bases and the V segment lost 6 bases, leaving 13 bases of the junction unmatched. The CDR3 reads CASSPGQGRIWAFF. The CDR3 coding sequence is TGTGCCAGCAGCCCGGGACAGGGACGCATATGGGCTTTCTTT.

The V and J genes are TRBV19 and TRBJ2-7; D perhaps matches TRBD2 (5 bases). Trimming pared 3 bases from V and 0 bases from J, leaving 18 bases between. The CDR3 consists of 17 residues. Germline V CDR1 and CDR2: LNHDA, SQIVND (reference sequence). CDR3 in amino acids: CASSMEVGGPLSYEQYF. The CDR3 coding sequence is TGTGCCAGTAGTATGGAGGTAGGAGGCCCCCTCTCCTACGAGCAGTACTTC.

In DNA form, the CDR3 reads TGTGCCAGCAGCTTAGCAGGAGGGACCAAAAACATTCAGTACTTC. Encoded protein: CASSLAGGTKNIQYF. The V gene is TRBV7-9, the J gene TRBJ2-4, with a possible D match to TRBD2 (6 bases). The CDR3 extends over 15 amino acids. Trimming took off 0 bases at V and 2 bases at J, with 8 bases between the two ends. CDR1 is SEHNR and CDR2 is FQNEAQ in the germline V gene (reference sequence).

The V gene is TRBV29-1, the J gene TRBJ2-1; 7 bases are a match to TRBD1. The CDR3 has 16 residues. Trimming cost V 3 bases and J 0 bases; bases outside gene matches: 8. Germline V gene lookup returns CDR1 SQVTM and CDR2 ANQGSEA. The CDR3 here is CSVDVETGSSYNEQFF. The CDR3 coding sequence is TGCAGCGTTGATGTCGAGACAGGGAGCTCCTACAATGAGCAGTTCTTC.

The rearrangement joins TRBV20-1 to TRBJ1-2, with D hard to call. Germline loops: CDR1 DFQATT, CDR2 SNEGSKA (reference sequence). CDR3 length: 11 residues. V was clipped by 3 bases and J by 9 bases, with 11 bases between them. CDR3 protein: CSASRESRYTF. The CDR3 region has the DNA TGCAGTGCTAGTCGGGAGTCTCGCTACACCTTC.

This clone was observed once. The gene calls are TRBV4-2 and TRBJ2-2; TRBD2 matches at 7 bases. Per germline, CDR1 LGHNA and CDR2 YNFKEQ. J gave up 0 bases and V 3 bases, and 7 bases lay outside the gene matches. CDR3 size: 17 residues. CDR3 amino acids: CASSQEASGSNTGELFF. As DNA, the CDR3 is TGTGCCAGCAGCCAGGAAGCTAGCGGTTCGAACACCGGGGAGCTGTTTTTT.

V gene TRBV29-1 combines with J gene TRBJ2-6; no definite D call. V gave up 7 bases and J gave up 0 bases, with 7 bases separating them. The CDR3 has 13 amino acids. CDR1 SQVTM and CDR2 ANQGSEA come from the germline V gene. The CDR3 sequence is CSGSNSGANVLTF. As DNA, the CDR3 is TGCAGCGGTTCCAACTCTGGGGCCAACGTCCTGACTTTC. The whole variable domain, filled in from reference TRBV29-1 and TRBJ2-6, reads SAVISQKPSRDICQRGTSLTIQCQVDSQVTMMFWYRQQPGQSLTLIATANQGSEATYESGFVIDKFPISRPNLTFSTLTVSNMSPEDSSIYLCSGSNSGANVLTFGAGSRLTVL.

This clone was counted only a few times. V usage is TRBV18 and J usage is TRBJ2-3; 7 nucleotides align to TRBD1. The CDR3 runs 15 residues. CDR1 KGHSH and CDR2 LQKENI come from the germline V gene. V lost 4 bases, J lost 6 bases, and 10 bases stayed unmatched. The CDR3, as DNA: TGTGCCAGCTCACTGGAACAGGGGAATTTTGATACGCAGTATTTT. Its protein product is CASSLEQGNFDTQYF.

The V gene is TRBV28, the J gene TRBJ1-2, with D maybe TRBD1 (5 bases). The CDR3 consists of 15 residues. Trimming pared 7 bases from V and 4 bases from J, leaving 19 bases between. The V gene's germline CDR1 is MDHEN and CDR2 SYDVKM. CDR3 loop: CASNVGDYSLYGYTF. The CDR3 DNA is TGTGCCAGCAACGTTGGGGACTACAGTCTCTATGGCTACACCTTC.

The chain couples TRBV2 to TRBJ2-5; possibly TRBD2 for D (5 bases). Germline-derived CDR1 and CDR2 are SNHLY and FYNNEI. This CDR3 region has 15 residues. Trimming cost V 1 base and J 4 bases, with 13 bases left between them. The CDR3 DNA reads as TGTGCCAGCAGTGAAGGCCCGGGGTCGCCAGAGACCCAGTACTTC. Translated: CASSEGPGSPETQYF.

This chain connects TRBV18 to TRBJ2-7; D uncertain. The CDR3 is 14 amino acids. The germline CDR1 and CDR2 sequences are KGHSH and LQKENI. The germline V and J ends were trimmed by 4 bases and 2 bases, with 12 bases remaining between them. Written as DNA, the CDR3 is TGTGCCAGCTCACTCTCTTCGGGCCCCTACGAGCAGTACTTC. Translated, it gives CASSLSSGPYEQYF.

The CDR3 loop reads CASSTGTGSPEAFF. For the CDR3, the DNA is TGCGCCAGCAGCACCGGGACAGGGTCTCCTGAAGCTTTCTTT. The chain uses TRBV5-1 and TRBJ1-1; 9 bases line up with TRBD1. Germline V CDR1 and CDR2: SGHRS, YFSETQ. This CDR3 spans 14 amino acids. With 4 bases clipped from V and 6 bases from J, the junction kept 7 bases outside the gene matches.

In its sample, this clone was seen once. The chain combines TRBV10-3 with TRBJ2-3, with a possible D match to TRBD2 (5 bases). Trimming took 6 bases from V and 2 from J, leaving 12 bases between them. The CDR3 sequence is 14 residues long. Germline V gene data show CDR1 as ENHRY and CDR2 as SYGVKD. CDR3 in DNA: TGTGCCATCAGACAAAGCGGCTACACAGATACGCAGTATTTT. It translates to CAIRQSGYTDTQYF.

V gene TRBV5-1 combines with J gene TRBJ2-7; possibly TRBD2 for D (5 bases). Germline CDR1 is SGHRS and CDR2 is YFSETQ. This CDR3 region has 13 residues. The V gene lost 5 bases and the J gene lost 7 bases, with 16 bases spanning the gap. CDR3 loop: CASRVANGGEQYF. The CDR3 coding sequence is TGCGCCAGCAGGGTAGCGAATGGTGGGGAGCAGTACTTC.

This sequence joins TRBV28 and TRBJ2-5; D not resolved. Germline V CDR1 and CDR2: MDHEN, SYDVKM. The CDR3 is made up of 16 amino acids. Trimming left V 1 base short and J 4 bases short, with 16 bases between. CDR3 residues: CASSLSGGELRETQYF. DNA of the CDR3: TGTGCCAGCAGTTTATCGGGTGGGGAACTCAGAGAGACCCAGTACTTC.

The chain has TRBV10-3 and TRBJ1-1, with unresolved D. Germline CDR1 ENHRY, CDR2 SYGVKD. The V end was cut by 4 bases, the J end by 2 bases, with 8 bases between. The CDR3 is made up of 13 amino acids. The CDR3 bases are TGTGCCATCAGTGTGAACATTAACACTGAAGCTTTCTTT. Protein product: CAISVNINTEAFF.

The chain employs TRBV5-8 and TRBJ1-1, with D uncertain. The V gene lost 6 bases and the J gene lost 4 bases, with 7 bases spanning the gap. Germline V gene lookup returns CDR1 SGHTS and CDR2 YDEGEE. The CDR3 runs 11 residues. CDR3 sequence reads: CASIIRTEAFF. The CDR3 coding sequence is TGTGCCAGCATTATACGCACTGAAGCTTTCTTT.

This clone showed up just a few times. The chain links TRBV4-1 to TRBJ1-2; D is undetermined. The CDR3 is 13 residues long. Germline CDR1 and CDR2: MGHRA and YSYEKL. The V end lost 3 bases, the J end lost 13 bases, and 18 bases lay between the germline ends. This CDR3 is CASSHLRMDLVTF. The CDR3 region has the DNA TGCGCCAGCAGCCACCTGCGGATGGACCTCGTCACCTTC.

The V call is TRBV6-6, the J call TRBJ2-1; D is possibly TRBD2 (6 bases). The germline V gene has CDR1 MNHNY and CDR2 SVGAGI (reference sequence). The CDR3 extends over 14 amino acids. Trimming cost V 6 bases and J 8 bases, with 17 bases left between them. Written as DNA, the CDR3 is TGTGCCAGCAGGAACCGGGAGAGGGTCCATGAGCAGTTCTTC. Encoded protein: CASRNRERVHEQFF.